This T cell receptor beta chain is drawn from a study of T cell responses to AZD1222 COVID-19 vaccine. Study observations and caveats: Researchers report vaccine-associated CD4 TCRs spanning spike, with dominance at 160-218 and 743-854. With two AZD1222 doses given, Spike-specific TCR breadth and depth both rose. Among the donors, most were white British and more were female, and clonal diversity was possibly underestimated. Unmutated regions of variants are reportedly targeted by nearly half of spike-specific TCRs.

Method: immunoSEQ multiplex PCR; TCRdb's copy keeps in-frame clones and lacks some. The sample carries about 170,000 clones, around 88% recorded once. As to this clone: Its target is not known.

The source material was peripheral blood, sampled 28 days after the second AZD1222 dose. This clonotype was obtained from an adult who received the AZD1222 COVID-19 vaccine.

This CDR3 is CASRDTGDGTEAFF. CDR3 nucleotide sequence: TGTGCCAGCAGAGACACAGGGGATGGCACTGAAGCTTTCTTT. The V call is TRBV6-5, the J call TRBJ1-1; 7 bases match TRBD1. There are 14 residues in the CDR3. Looked up from germline, CDR1 is MNHEY and CDR2 is SVGAGI. The V segment lost 6 bases and the J segment 4 bases; nucleotides outside the gene matches: 8.